Listed here are 30 T cell receptor beta chains from one sample, sequenced in a study of human T cells and chemical hapten exposure. Indicated time point: pre-sensitization, week 0. The treatment: therapeutic diphenylcyclopropenone sensitization with weekly scalp DPC. TCRdb fed the RACE reads into MiXCR, producing one record per CDR3 protein. The sample lists more than 100,000 distinct CDR3 sequences, about 13% seen once, with approximately 3% in the top ten. The sample consisted of whole blood, taken in connection with sensitization to the hapten diphenylcyclopropenone (DPC). The receptors were sampled from a woman in her late teens or twenties with alopecia areata. Some clones in this sample may be carry-over from other donors' samples.

The chain is built from TRBV3-1 and TRBJ2-4, with 8 bases aligning to TRBD1. CDR3 length: 18 amino acids. The J segment lost 0 bases and the V segment lost 0 bases, leaving 7 bases of the junction unmatched. CDR1 is LGHDT, CDR2 YNNKEL, per germline (reference sequence). The CDR3 DNA reads TGTGCCAGCAGCCAAGATATTGGGACAGGCCTAGCCAAAAACATTCAGTACTTC. It yields the protein CASSQDIGTGLAKNIQYF.

DNA of the CDR3: TGTGCCACCAGTGATTCTTGGGACGGTCACAACGAGCAGTACTTC. Its protein is CATSDSWDGHNEQYF. This chain links TRBV24-1 with TRBJ2-7; D may correspond to TRBD1 or TRBD2 (5 bases each). This CDR3 comprises 15 residues. V lost 2 bases, J lost 5 bases, and 15 bases lay in between. In germline, CDR1 is KGHDR, CDR2 SFDVKD.

This clonotype was detected ten times or more. The chain uses TRBV7-6 and TRBJ2-5; possible D gene TRBD2, 6 bases. There are 13 residues in the CDR3. CDR1 is SGHVS and CDR2 is FNYEAQ in the germline V gene. V lost 5 bases and J 5 bases, leaving 12 bases between the germline ends. The CDR3: CASSPRLGETQYF. The CDR3 nucleotides are TGTGCCAGCAGCCCTCGACTAGGGGAGACCCAGTACTTC.

The chain links TRBV5-1 to TRBJ1-4; D gene uncertain. This CDR3 has 15 amino acids. CDR1 and CDR2 (germline): SGHRS, YFSETQ. Deletions cut 2 bases from V and 0 bases from J, with 8 bases between. The CDR3 bases are TGCGCCAGCAGCTTCGGACCTGCAACTAATGAAAAACTGTTTTTT. This encodes CASSFGPATNEKLFF.

This clonotype appeared a few times. This chain links TRBV7-6 with TRBJ2-2; 7 positions agree with TRBD1. Germline trimming cut 7 bases from V and 3 bases from J; bases unmatched to any gene: 8. Per the germline V gene, CDR1 is SGHVS and CDR2 is FNYEAQ. CDR3 length equals 15 residues. CDR3 DNA sequence: TGTGCCAGCACCCATTCAGGGGGTTACACCGGGGAGCTGTTTTTT. As protein: CASTHSGGYTGELFF.

The chain recombines TRBV19 with TRBJ2-7, with a weak D call TRBD2 (6 bases). The germline V gene has CDR1 LNHDA and CDR2 SQIVND (reference sequence). CDR3 length equals 16 residues. V was cut by 4 bases and J by 2 bases, with 18 bases left in between. CDR3 bases: TGTGCCAGTAGTAATACCCCGACTAGTTCGGCCTACGAGCAGTACTTC. Amino acid sequence: CASSNTPTSSAYEQYF.

This clonotype came up many times. The V gene is TRBV6-4, the J gene TRBJ1-1; 7 nucleotides match TRBD1. V was clipped by 4 bases and J by 4 bases; unmatched bases: 3. The germline gives CDR1 MRHNA, CDR2 SNTAGT. The CDR3 loop spans 13 amino acids. This chain's CDR3 is CASSVQGGTEAFF. CDR3 in DNA: TGTGCCAGCAGTGTTCAGGGGGGCACTGAAGCTTTCTTT.

This clonotype occurred a few times. The rearrangement links TRBV30 to TRBJ2-7, with 11 nucleotides matching TRBD2. J was trimmed by 0 bases and V by 1 base; bases with no gene match: 8. Germline V gives CDR1 GTSNPN, CDR2 SVGIG (reference sequence). The length of the CDR3 is 17 residues. The DNA for the CDR3 is TGTGCCTGGAGTGGACGCCCGGGACTAGCGGACTCCTACGAGCAGTACTTC. Amino acid sequence: CAWSGRPGLADSYEQYF.

This clonotype has ten or more counts. The V and J genes are TRBV5-5 and TRBJ2-7; D gene ambiguous. Germline lookup yields CDR1 SGHKS and CDR2 YYEKEE (reference sequence). Trimming removed 0 bases from V and 5 bases from J, with 9 bases in between. The CDR3 consists of 13 residues. The CDR3: CASSLGRSDEQYF. In DNA, the CDR3 is TGTGCCAGCAGCTTGGGTCGGTCCGACGAGCAGTACTTC.

The chain carries TRBV4-3 and TRBJ2-1; TRBD2 agrees at 7 bases. V was clipped by 6 bases and J by 0 bases; unmatched bases: 8. In germline, CDR1 is LGHNA, CDR2 YSLEER. The CDR3 length is 16 residues. The CDR3 region is CASSDKAGHSYNEQFF. Here the CDR3 DNA reads TGCGCCAGCAGTGATAAAGCGGGGCACTCCTACAATGAGCAGTTCTTC.

Ten or more counts support this clonotype. The chain combines TRBV30 with TRBJ2-2, with 12 bases matching TRBD1. The CDR3 contains 14 residues. The trim removed 5 bases at V and 8 bases at J, leaving 6 bases unmatched. Germline V CDR1 and CDR2: GTSNPN, SVGIG (reference sequence). The CDR3 DNA follows: TGTGCCTGGTCCCGGGACAGGGGGCCTGGGGAGCTGTTTTTT. This translates into CAWSRDRGPGELFF.

The rearrangement links TRBV20-1 to TRBJ1-5; D gene unclear. There are 15 residues in the CDR3. Germline lookup yields CDR1 DFQATT and CDR2 SNEGSKA (reference sequence). V lost 0 bases and J 3 bases, leaving 12 bases between the germline ends. The CDR3 here is CSARESGLINQPQHF. In nucleotides, the CDR3 is TGCAGTGCTAGAGAGTCAGGCTTAATCAATCAGCCCCAGCATTTT.

Many counts were recorded for this clonotype. DNA for the CDR3: TGTGCCAGCAGTTACCCGGGTCTCCAGCCCCAGCATTTT. Translating it yields CASSYPGLQPQHF. The J gene is TRBJ1-5, the V gene TRBV6-2 or TRBV6-3; D is uncertain. The germline CDR1 and CDR2 sequences are MNHEY and SVGEGT. This CDR3 contains 13 residues. Trimming cost V 2 bases and J 7 bases, with 9 bases left between them.

To note about this clonotype: With a much larger clone just one base away, this may be a read error. J is TRBJ2-7 and V is TRBV7-2; 9 positions agree with TRBD2. This CDR3 region has 15 residues. Trimming at V came to 5 bases and at J to 3 bases, leaving 8 bases not matched to a gene. The germline gives CDR1 SGHTA, CDR2 FQGNSA. The CDR3 DNA reads TGTGCCAGCAGCCGAGGGACTAGCAATGTCTACGAGCAGTACTTC. It yields the protein CASSRGTSNVYEQYF.

The chain has TRBV12-3 or TRBV12-4 and TRBJ2-3; no clear D. The CDR3 sequence is 14 residues long. Trimming shortened V by 4 bases and J by 4 bases, and 12 bases separated the two germline ends. CDR3 DNA: TGTGCCAGCAGTTCCAACCCTACCCCAGATACGCAGTATTTT. Translating gives CASSSNPTPDTQYF.

The table lists this clonotype with a few counts. This rearrangement joins TRBV7-9 to TRBJ2-7; 11 bases align to TRBD1. The CDR3 is 13 amino acids. CDR1 and CDR2 (germline): SEHNR, FQNEAQ (reference sequence). The V gene end was trimmed by 7 bases and the J gene end by 3 bases; junction bases not matched to a gene: 2. In nucleotides, the CDR3 is TGTGCCAGCACCGGGACAGGGGGCTACGAGCAGTACTTC. Its protein is CASTGTGGYEQYF.

This chain joins TRBV6-4 and TRBJ2-1; TRBD2 might be the D (6 bases). Germline V gene lookup returns CDR1 MRHNA and CDR2 SNTAGT. V lost 0 bases and J lost 3, with 9 bases in between. The CDR3 contains 15 residues. CDR3: CASSDSTGDYNEQFF. The CDR3 bases are TGTGCCAGCAGTGACTCGACGGGGGACTACAATGAGCAGTTCTTC.

The gene calls are TRBV7-2 and TRBJ2-1, with a possible D match to TRBD2 (6 bases). This CDR3 has 15 residues. Between the trimmed V and J ends, which lost 1 base and 7 bases, there was a span of 14 bases. The germline V gene has CDR1 SGHTA and CDR2 FQGNSA. DNA for the CDR3: TGTGCCAGCAGCTTAGATCGTAGGACTACAAATGAGCAGTTCTTC. Amino acid sequence: CASSLDRRTTNEQFF.

The CDR3 region has the DNA TGTGCCAGCAGTGCAACTGGGAGGTCAACTGAAGCTTTCTTT. The encoded protein is CASSATGRSTEAFF. The chain couples TRBV6-4 to TRBJ1-1; no clear D gene. Germline values: CDR1 MRHNA, CDR2 SNTAGT. The CDR3 length is 14 residues. The ends were cut back, 4 bases at V and 5 bases at J, with 14 bases in the middle.

This sequence joins TRBV28 and TRBJ1-5, with TRBD1 matching 7 bases. There are 14 residues in the CDR3. The V segment lost 7 bases and the J segment 7 bases; nucleotides outside the gene matches: 10. Germline lookup yields CDR1 MDHEN and CDR2 SYDVKM. The CDR3 DNA reads TGTGCCAGCATGCGGGCAGGAGGGGGCCAGCCCCAGCATTTT. Amino acid sequence: CASMRAGGGQPQHF.

This chain joins TRBV10-3 and TRBJ1-1; D not certain. V lost 4 bases and J lost 0, with 6 bases in between. Germline V gene data show CDR1 as ENHRY and CDR2 as SYGVKD. This CDR3 is 13 amino acids long. CDR3 sequence reads: CAISGPVNTEAFF. Here the CDR3 DNA reads TGTGCCATCAGTGGTCCAGTGAACACTGAAGCTTTCTTT.

This clonotype was recorded a few times. The V and J genes are TRBV5-1 and TRBJ2-1; D is unclear. Per the germline V gene, CDR1 is SGHRS and CDR2 is YFSETQ. V lost 0 bases to trimming and J lost 4 bases, with 8 bases between them. The length of the CDR3 is 14 residues. This CDR3 reads CASSLGYQYNEQFF. The CDR3 nucleotides are TGCGCCAGCAGCTTGGGGTACCAATACAATGAGCAGTTCTTC.

This clonotype was seen ten or more times. The chain carries TRBV28 and TRBJ1-5; D is uncertain. V dropped 0 bases and J dropped 6 bases, with 9 bases sitting between them. CDR3 length: 14 residues. CDR1 and CDR2 from the germline V gene are MDHEN and SYDVKM. The CDR3 bases are TGTGCCAGCAGTTTATGGTTCTGGGTTCAGCCCCAGCATTTT. Its translation: CASSLWFWVQPQHF.

This clonotype was counted ten times or more. The J gene is TRBJ2-4, the V gene TRBV7-2, with 8 nucleotides matching TRBD1. After removal of 4 bases from V and 6 bases from J, the junction contained 17 bases not matched to a gene. In germline, CDR1 is SGHTA, CDR2 FQGNSA. This CDR3 contains 18 residues. CDR3 DNA: TGTGCCAGCAGCTCCAGGCCCGGGACAGGTCTTCCGGGAAACATTCAGTACTTC. Protein: CASSSRPGTGLPGNIQYF. Looking up the rest from reference TRBV7-2 and TRBJ2-4 gives the full variable domain: GAGVSQSPSNKVTEKGKDVELRCDPISGHTALYWYRQSLGQGLEFLIYFQGNSAPDKSGLPSDRFSAERTGGSVSTLTIQRTQQEDSAVYLCASSSRPGTGLPGNIQYFGAGTRLSVL.

This clonotype was seen at least ten times. J is TRBJ1-6 and V is TRBV7-6; the D gene is possibly TRBD1 (5 bases). Germline CDR1 SGHVS, CDR2 FNYEAQ. V dropped 3 bases and J dropped 8 bases, with 14 bases sitting between them. The CDR3 extends over 15 amino acids. CDR3 loop: CASSLVGQGDSPLHF. CDR3 coding DNA: TGTGCCAGCAGCTTGGTGGGCCAGGGAGATTCACCCCTCCACTTT.

There are a few counts of this clonotype. This chain joins TRBV29-1 and TRBJ2-2; the match to TRBD1 covers 7 bases. Germline V gives CDR1 SQVTM, CDR2 ANQGSEA. The CDR3 covers 13 residues. Unmatched junction bases numbered 3, after V lost 7 bases and J lost 1 base. The CDR3 DNA sequence: TGCAGCGCCAGACAGGGGAACACCGGGGAGCTGTTTTTT. Translation gives CSARQGNTGELFF.

The table lists this clonotype with many counts. Here the CDR3 reads CASSSTGFGANVLTF. Here the CDR3 DNA reads TGTGCCAGCAGCTCCACAGGGTTCGGGGCCAACGTCCTGACTTTC. The chain uses TRBV7-3 and TRBJ2-6, with TRBD1 as a possible D gene (6 bases). The CDR3 is made up of 15 amino acids. The V gene lost 4 bases and the J gene lost 4 bases, with 11 bases spanning the gap. From germline, CDR1 is SGHTA and CDR2 FQGTGA.

This clonotype was counted at least ten times. The V gene is TRBV18, the J gene TRBJ2-2; no reliable D call. The germline V and J ends were trimmed by 1 base and 2 bases, with 11 bases remaining between them. This CDR3 contains 16 residues. Germline V gene lookup returns CDR1 KGHSH and CDR2 LQKENI. The CDR3 sequence: CASSPRTGRNTGELFF. The CDR3 coding sequence is TGTGCCAGCTCACCACGTACGGGTCGAAACACCGGGGAGCTGTTTTTT.

The V call is TRBV7-9, the J call TRBJ2-5; a possible D gene is TRBD1 (5 bases). Germline values: CDR1 SEHNR, CDR2 FQNEAQ (reference sequence). CDR3 length: 13 residues. Trimming took 7 bases from V and 9 from J, leaving 18 bases between them. CDR3: CASNQVASGSQYF. CDR3 coding DNA: TGTGCCAGCAATCAAGTCGCGTCAGGGTCCCAGTACTTC. The full variable domain, rest sourced from reference TRBV7-9 and TRBJ2-5, is DTGVSQNPRHKITKRGQNVTFRCDPISEHNRLYWYRQTLGQGPEFLTYFQNEAQLEKSRLLSDRFSAERPKGSFSTLEIQRTEQGDSAMYLCASNQVASGSQYFGPGTRLLVL.

The sample holds a few counts of this clonotype. The genes are TRBV15 and TRBJ2-2; 7 bases line up with TRBD2. There are 15 residues in the CDR3. V lost 1 base and J lost 4; bases outside the gene matches: 3. Germline assignment: CDR1 LNHNV and CDR2 YYDKDF (reference sequence). This chain's CDR3 is CATSRAGGFTGELFF. CDR3 coding DNA: TGTGCCACCAGCAGAGCGGGGGGATTCACCGGGGAGCTGTTTTTT.